This entry describes one T cell receptor beta chain. What it binds is not known. Per the germline V gene, CDR1 is SGHRS and CDR2 is YFSETQ. The CDR3 is 14 residues long. J lost 5 bases, V lost 4 bases, and 7 bases had no gene match. The data derive from a study of radiation and T cells in renal cell carcinoma. As for the study in general: Nephrectomy followed 15 Gy stereotactic body radiation by 4 weeks.

Regarding time point: blood 2 weeks post-SBRT. The treatment is: 15 Gy SBRT to primary tumor, nephrectomy 4 weeks later. Blood was sampled at baseline, 2 weeks and 4 weeks after SBRT. The tumor was a clear cell renal cell carcinoma. Regarding the study as a whole: From baseline, blood top tumor clonotypes peaked at 2 weeks post-radiation.

Generated by immunoSEQ multiplex PCR, the TCRdb table keeps only in-frame clones and is missing some. The sample lists some 120,000 clones; approximately 90% were seen once. The TCR originated in a woman between 65 and 79 years old with renal cell carcinoma. The sample here was blood, taken from a patient whose treatment included radiotherapy and nephrectomy. The J gene is TRBJ1-1, the V gene TRBV5-1, with 8 bases fitting TRBD1. CDR3 loop: CASSLRGPGTEAFF. The CDR3 nucleotides are TGCGCCAGCAGCCTCAGGGGGCCGGGGACTGAAGCTTTCTTT.